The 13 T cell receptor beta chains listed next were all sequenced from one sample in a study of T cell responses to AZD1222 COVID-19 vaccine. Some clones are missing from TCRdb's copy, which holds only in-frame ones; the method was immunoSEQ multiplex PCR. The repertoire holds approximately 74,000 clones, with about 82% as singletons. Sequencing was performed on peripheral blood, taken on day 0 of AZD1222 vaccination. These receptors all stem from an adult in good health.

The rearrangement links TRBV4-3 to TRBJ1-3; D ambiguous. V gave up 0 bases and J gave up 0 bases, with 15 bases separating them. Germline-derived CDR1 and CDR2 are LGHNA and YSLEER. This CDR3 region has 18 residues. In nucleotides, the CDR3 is TGCGCCAGCAGCCAAGATCTCGGCCAGGCGAGCTCTGGAAACACCATATATTTT. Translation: CASSQDLGQASSGNTIYF.

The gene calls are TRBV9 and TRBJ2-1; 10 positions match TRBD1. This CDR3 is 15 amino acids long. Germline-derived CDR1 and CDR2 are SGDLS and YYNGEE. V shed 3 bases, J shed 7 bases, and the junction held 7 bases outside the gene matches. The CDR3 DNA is TGTGCCAGCAGCGGTACCGGGACAGGGGAGAATGAGCAGTTCTTC. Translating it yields CASSGTGTGENEQFF.

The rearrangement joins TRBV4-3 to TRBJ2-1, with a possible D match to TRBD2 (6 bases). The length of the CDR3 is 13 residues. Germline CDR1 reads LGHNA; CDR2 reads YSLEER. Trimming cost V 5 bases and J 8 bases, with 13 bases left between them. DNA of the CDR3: TGCGCCAGCAGCTGGGACTCTGGGGATGAGCAGTTCTTC. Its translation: CASSWDSGDEQFF.

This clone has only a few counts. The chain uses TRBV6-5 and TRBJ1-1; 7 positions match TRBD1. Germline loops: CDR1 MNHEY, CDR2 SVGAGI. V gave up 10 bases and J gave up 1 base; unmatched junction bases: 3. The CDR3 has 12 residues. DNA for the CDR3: TGTGCCACCTGGACAGGGAACACTGAAGCTTTCTTT. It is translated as CATWTGNTEAFF.

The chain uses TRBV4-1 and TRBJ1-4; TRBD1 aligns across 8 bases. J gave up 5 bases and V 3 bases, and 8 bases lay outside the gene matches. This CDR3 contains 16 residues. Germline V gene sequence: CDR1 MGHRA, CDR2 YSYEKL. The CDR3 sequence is CASSQSVGQVNEKLFF. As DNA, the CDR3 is TGCGCCAGCAGCCAGTCTGTGGGACAGGTGAATGAAAAACTGTTTTTT.

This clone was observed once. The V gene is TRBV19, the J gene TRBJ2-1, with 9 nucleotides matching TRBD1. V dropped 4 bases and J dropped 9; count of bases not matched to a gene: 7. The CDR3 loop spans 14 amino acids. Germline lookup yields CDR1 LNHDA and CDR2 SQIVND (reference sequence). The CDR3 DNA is TGTGCCAGTAGTACGGACAGGGGAGGCGGTGAGCAGTTCTTC. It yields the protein CASSTDRGGGEQFF.

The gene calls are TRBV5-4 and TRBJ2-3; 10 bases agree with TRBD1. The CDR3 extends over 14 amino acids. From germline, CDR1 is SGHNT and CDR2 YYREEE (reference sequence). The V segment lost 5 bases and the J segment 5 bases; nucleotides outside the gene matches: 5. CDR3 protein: CASSRGTGEDTQYF. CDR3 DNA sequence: TGTGCCAGCAGTCGCGGGACAGGGGAAGATACGCAGTATTTT.

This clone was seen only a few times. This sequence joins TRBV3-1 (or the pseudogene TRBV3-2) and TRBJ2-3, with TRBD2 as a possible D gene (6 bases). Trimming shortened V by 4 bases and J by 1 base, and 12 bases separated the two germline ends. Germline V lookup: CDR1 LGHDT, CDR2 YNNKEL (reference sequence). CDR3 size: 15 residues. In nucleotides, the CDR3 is TGTGCCAGCAGCCGCGGGATCTGGGGCACAGATACGCAGTATTTT. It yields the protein CASSRGIWGTDTQYF.

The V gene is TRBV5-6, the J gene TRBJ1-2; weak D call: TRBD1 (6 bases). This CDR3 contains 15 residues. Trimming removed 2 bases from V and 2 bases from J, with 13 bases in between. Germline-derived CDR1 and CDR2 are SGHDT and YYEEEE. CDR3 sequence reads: CASSFSTGSNYGYTF. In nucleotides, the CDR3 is TGTGCCAGCAGCTTTTCGACAGGATCCAACTATGGCTACACCTTC. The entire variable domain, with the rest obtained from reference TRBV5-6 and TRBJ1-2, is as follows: DAGVTQSPTHLIKTRGQQVTLRCSPKSGHDTVSWYQQALGQGPQFIFQYYEEEERQRGNFPDRFSGHQFPNYSSELNVNALLLGDSALYLCASSFSTGSNYGYTFGSGTRLTVV.

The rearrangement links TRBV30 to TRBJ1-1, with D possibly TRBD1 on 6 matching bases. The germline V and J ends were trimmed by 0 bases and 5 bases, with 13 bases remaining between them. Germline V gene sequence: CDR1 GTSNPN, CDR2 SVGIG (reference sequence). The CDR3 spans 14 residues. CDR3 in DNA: TGTGCCTGGAGTGTAGGGGGGGCCGGGACTGAAGCTTTCTTT. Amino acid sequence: CAWSVGGAGTEAFF.

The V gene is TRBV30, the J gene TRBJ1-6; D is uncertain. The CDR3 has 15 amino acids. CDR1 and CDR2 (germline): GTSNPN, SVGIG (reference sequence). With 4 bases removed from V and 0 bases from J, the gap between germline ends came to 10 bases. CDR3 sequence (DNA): TGTGCCTGGAACGTGATGAGCTCCTATAATTCACCCCTCCACTTT. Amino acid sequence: CAWNVMSSYNSPLHF.

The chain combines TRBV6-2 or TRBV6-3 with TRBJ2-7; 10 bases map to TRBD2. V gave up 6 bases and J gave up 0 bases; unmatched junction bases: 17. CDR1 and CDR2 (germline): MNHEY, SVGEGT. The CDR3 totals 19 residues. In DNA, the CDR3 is TGTGCCAGCAGCCAAATCTGGTCTAGCGGGAGAAAGGACTCCTACGAGCAGTACTTC. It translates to CASSQIWSSGRKDSYEQYF.

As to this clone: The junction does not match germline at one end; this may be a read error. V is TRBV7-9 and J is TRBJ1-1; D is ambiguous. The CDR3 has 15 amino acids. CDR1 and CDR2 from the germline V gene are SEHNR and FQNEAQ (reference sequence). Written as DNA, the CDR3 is TGTGCCAGCAGGCTGTCGGGCAGGACGAACATTGAAGCTTTCTTT. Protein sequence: CASRLSGRTNIEAFF.